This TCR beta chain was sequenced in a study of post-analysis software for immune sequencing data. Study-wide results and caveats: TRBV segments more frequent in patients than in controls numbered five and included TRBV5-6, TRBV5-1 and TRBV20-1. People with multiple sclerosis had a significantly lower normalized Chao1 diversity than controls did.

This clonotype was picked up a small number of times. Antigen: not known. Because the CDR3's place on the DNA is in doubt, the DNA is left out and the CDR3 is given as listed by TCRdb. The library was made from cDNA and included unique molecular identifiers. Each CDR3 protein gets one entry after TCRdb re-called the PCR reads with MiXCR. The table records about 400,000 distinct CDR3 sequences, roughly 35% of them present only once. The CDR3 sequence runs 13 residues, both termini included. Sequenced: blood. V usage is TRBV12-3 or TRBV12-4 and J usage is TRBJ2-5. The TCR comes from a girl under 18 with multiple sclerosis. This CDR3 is CASSYDLILAQYF.